The sequence of this TCR beta chain was determined in a study of shared clonotypes between healthy human individuals. Study-level findings and limits: An expected dependence of interdonor clonotype sharing on sequencing depth was noted.

With 11 bases removed from V and 2 bases from J, the gap between germline ends came to 15 bases. The CDR3 length is 13 residues. CDR1 SGHTA and CDR2 FQGNSA come from the germline V gene. About 90 million PBMCs were counted before genomic DNA extraction. Measured with immunoSEQ multiplex PCR; TCRdb has only the in-frame clones, and not every one. Found here are about 490,000 clones, 65% to 85% of them singletons; the top ten hold approximately 12%. Points on this clone: Its antigen is not known. A read error may be the cause here, since a much bigger clone is one base away.

The sample taken for sequencing was PBMCs. The chain employs TRBV7-2 and TRBJ1-1, with TRBD1 as a possible D gene (6 bases). The receptor's source is a woman in her 40s in good health. Some clones in this sample may be carry-over from other donors' samples. CDR3 in DNA: TGTGCCGGCGGGTGGGGGGCCAACACTGAAGCTTTCTTT. It specifies CAGGWGANTEAFF.